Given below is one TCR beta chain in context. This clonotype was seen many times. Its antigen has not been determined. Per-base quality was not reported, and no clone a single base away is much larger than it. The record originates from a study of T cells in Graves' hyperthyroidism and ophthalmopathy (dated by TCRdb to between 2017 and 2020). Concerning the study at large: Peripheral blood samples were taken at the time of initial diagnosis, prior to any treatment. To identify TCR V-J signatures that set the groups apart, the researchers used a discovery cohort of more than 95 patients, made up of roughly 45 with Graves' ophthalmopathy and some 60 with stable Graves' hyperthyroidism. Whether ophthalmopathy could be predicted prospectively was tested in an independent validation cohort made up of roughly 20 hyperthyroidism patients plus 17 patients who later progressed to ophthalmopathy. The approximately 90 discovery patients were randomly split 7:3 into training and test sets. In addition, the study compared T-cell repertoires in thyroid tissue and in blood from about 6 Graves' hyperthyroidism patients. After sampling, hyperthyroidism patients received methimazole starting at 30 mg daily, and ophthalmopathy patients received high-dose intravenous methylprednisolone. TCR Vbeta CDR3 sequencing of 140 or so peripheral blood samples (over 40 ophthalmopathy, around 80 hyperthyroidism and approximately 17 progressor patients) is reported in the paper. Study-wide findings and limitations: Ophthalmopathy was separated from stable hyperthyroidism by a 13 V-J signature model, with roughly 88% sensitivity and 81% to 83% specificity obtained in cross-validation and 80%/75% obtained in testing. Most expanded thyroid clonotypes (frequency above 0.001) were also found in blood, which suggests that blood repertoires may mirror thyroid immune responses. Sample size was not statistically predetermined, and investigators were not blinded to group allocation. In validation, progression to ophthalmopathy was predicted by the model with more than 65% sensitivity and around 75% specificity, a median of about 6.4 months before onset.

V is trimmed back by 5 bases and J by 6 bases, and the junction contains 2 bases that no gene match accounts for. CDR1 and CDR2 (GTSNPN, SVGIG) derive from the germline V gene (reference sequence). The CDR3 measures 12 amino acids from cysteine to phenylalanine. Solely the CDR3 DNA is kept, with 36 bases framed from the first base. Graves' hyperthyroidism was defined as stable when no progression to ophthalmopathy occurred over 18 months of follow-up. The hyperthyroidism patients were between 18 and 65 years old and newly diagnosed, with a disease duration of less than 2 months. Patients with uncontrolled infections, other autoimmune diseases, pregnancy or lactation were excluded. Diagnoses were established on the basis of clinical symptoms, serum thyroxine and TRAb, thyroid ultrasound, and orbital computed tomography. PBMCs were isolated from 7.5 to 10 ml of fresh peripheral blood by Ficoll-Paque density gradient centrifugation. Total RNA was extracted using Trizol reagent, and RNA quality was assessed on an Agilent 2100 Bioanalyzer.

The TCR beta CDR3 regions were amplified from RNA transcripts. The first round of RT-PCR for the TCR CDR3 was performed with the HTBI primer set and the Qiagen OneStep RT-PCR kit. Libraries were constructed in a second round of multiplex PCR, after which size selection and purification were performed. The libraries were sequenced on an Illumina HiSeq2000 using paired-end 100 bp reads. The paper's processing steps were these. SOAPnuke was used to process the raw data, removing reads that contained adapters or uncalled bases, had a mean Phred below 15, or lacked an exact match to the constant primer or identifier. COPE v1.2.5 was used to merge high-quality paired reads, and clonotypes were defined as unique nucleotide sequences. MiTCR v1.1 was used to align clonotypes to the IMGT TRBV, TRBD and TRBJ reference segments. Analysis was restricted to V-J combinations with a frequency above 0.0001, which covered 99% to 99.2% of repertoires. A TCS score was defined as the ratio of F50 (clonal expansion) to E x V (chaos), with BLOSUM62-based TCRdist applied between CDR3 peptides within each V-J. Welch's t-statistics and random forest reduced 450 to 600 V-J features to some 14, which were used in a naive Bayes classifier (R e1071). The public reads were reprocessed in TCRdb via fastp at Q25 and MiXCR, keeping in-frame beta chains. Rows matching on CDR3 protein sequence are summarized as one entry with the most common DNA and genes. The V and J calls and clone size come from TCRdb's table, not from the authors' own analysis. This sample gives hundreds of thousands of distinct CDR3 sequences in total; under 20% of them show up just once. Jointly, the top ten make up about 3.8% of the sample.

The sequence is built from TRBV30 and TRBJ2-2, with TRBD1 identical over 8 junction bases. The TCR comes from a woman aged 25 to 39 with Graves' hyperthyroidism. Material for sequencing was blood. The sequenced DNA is TGTGCCTGGGGACAGGGAGCCGGGGAGCTGTTTTTT. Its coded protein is CAWGQGAGELFF. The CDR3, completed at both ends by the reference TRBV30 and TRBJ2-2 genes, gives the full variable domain SQTIHQWPATLVQPVGSPLSLECTVEGTSNPNLYWYRQAAGRGLQLLFYSVGIGQISSEVPQNLSASRPQDRQFILSSKKLLLSDSGFYLCAWGQGAGELFFGEGSRLTVL.